Listed here are 28 T cell receptor beta chains from one sample, sequenced in a study of CD8+ T cells in alopecia areata. Extracted RNA was reverse transcribed, and the resulting cDNA served as sequencing template. Here immunoSEQ multiplex PCR was the method, and the copy in TCRdb shows in-frame clones only, minus some. Among around 270,000 clones listed, roughly 60% were seen once. Treatment noted: oral pan-JAK inhibitor, 5-10 mg twice daily. This specimen was CD4+ T cells sorted from blood, taken at week 24, from a patient treated with tofacitinib. These receptors originate from a human donor with alopecia areata.

This sequence joins TRBV4-3 and TRBJ2-6, with D hard to call. Trimming stripped 0 bases from V and 2 bases from J, with 17 bases between. The CDR3 extends over 19 amino acids. Germline CDR1 reads LGHNA; CDR2 reads YSLEER. The CDR3 protein is CASSQDYRTWGTGANVLTF. CDR3 in DNA: TGCGCCAGCAGCCAAGATTATCGTACATGGGGAACTGGGGCCAACGTCCTGACTTTC.

This clone was observed a few times. This rearrangement joins TRBV7-9 to TRBJ1-1; 7 bases agree with TRBD1. The V and J ends lost 3 bases and 0 bases, in that order; junction bases with no gene match: 1. CDR3 length: 14 residues. CDR1 and CDR2 from the germline V gene are SEHNR and FQNEAQ (reference sequence). CDR3 in amino acids: CASSFGQVNTEAFF. CDR3 DNA: TGTGCCAGCAGCTTCGGACAGGTGAACACTGAAGCTTTCTTT.

The V and J genes are TRBV2 and TRBJ1-4; D unresolved. V dropped 7 bases and J dropped 4 bases, with 13 bases sitting between them. Germline CDR1 is SNHLY and CDR2 is FYNNEI. This CDR3 comprises 14 residues. CDR3 in DNA: TGTGCCAGCAATCGGATACAACTTAATGAAAAACTGTTTTTT. Translation gives CASNRIQLNEKLFF.

This chain links TRBV25-1 with TRBJ1-1; 11 positions match TRBD1. V dropped 4 bases and J dropped 3; count of bases not matched to a gene: 7. Germline lookup yields CDR1 MGHDK and CDR2 SYGVNS. CDR3 length: 16 amino acids. Here the CDR3 DNA reads TGTGCCAGCAGTGTCGGACAGGGGGCCTTTCACACTGAAGCTTTCTTT. Amino acids: CASSVGQGAFHTEAFF.

The chain combines TRBV5-1 with TRBJ2-5; possible D gene TRBD1, 6 bases. V was cut by 5 bases and J by 1 base, with 9 bases left in between. The germline CDR1 and CDR2 sequences are SGHRS and YFSETQ. The CDR3 sequence is 13 residues long. For the CDR3, the DNA is TGCGCCAGCAGGGTGGACAGCCAAGAGACCCAGTACTTC. This codes for CASRVDSQETQYF.

The rearrangement joins TRBV5-1 to TRBJ2-5; 10 bases agree with TRBD2. The germline gives CDR1 SGHRS, CDR2 YFSETQ. Trimming removed 3 bases from V and 5 bases from J; junction bases left unmatched: 10. This CDR3 is 16 amino acids long. The CDR3 bases are TGCGCCAGCAGCTCAAAACTAGCGGGGCGTGGGGAGACCCAGTACTTC. This sequence encodes CASSSKLAGRGETQYF.

The chain combines TRBV7-2 with TRBJ2-1, with D maybe TRBD2 (6 bases). The CDR3 runs to 14 residues. The germline CDR1 and CDR2 sequences are SGHTA and FQGNSA. V was clipped by 5 bases and J by 2 bases, with 10 bases between them. The CDR3 spells CASSAGPTYNEQFF. The CDR3 DNA sequence: TGTGCCAGCAGCGCGGGACCCACCTACAATGAGCAGTTCTTC.

This chain uses TRBV5-1 with TRBJ2-1; D is ambiguous. The CDR3 loop spans 14 amino acids. Germline V gene sequence: CDR1 SGHRS, CDR2 YFSETQ. Between the trimmed V and J ends, which lost 2 bases and 7 bases, there was a span of 13 bases. CDR3 protein: CASSFGLVGNEQFF. DNA for the CDR3: TGCGCCAGCAGCTTTGGTCTAGTGGGGAATGAGCAGTTCTTC.

This clone was seen more than once but under ten times. The CDR3 sequence is CSAGGGQRNQETQYF. CDR3 coding DNA: TGCAGCGCCGGGGGTGGACAGCGAAACCAAGAGACCCAGTACTTC. The rearrangement links TRBV29-1 to TRBJ2-5; D may correspond to TRBD1 or TRBD2 (6 bases each). V dropped 7 bases and J dropped 0 bases, with 18 bases sitting between them. From germline, CDR1 is SQVTM and CDR2 ANQGSEA. The CDR3 covers 15 residues.

This clone was recorded once. A much larger clonotype is one base distant, so this may be a read error. V is TRBV19 and J is TRBJ2-6; D not resolved. The CDR3 has 11 amino acids. Germline lookup yields CDR1 LNHDA and CDR2 SQIVND (reference sequence). Trimming pared 9 bases from V and 4 bases from J, leaving 4 bases between. CDR3 in amino acids: CASTGANVLTF. The CDR3 DNA sequence: TGTGCCAGCACAGGGGCCAACGTCCTGACTTTC.

The chain recombines TRBV5-1 with TRBJ2-2; D not resolved. Germline values: CDR1 SGHRS, CDR2 YFSETQ. The CDR3 loop spans 13 amino acids. Trimming removed 2 bases at V and 7 bases at J, with 9 bases between. CDR3 region: CASSLLENGELFF. The CDR3 DNA reads TGCGCCAGCAGCTTACTTGAGAACGGGGAGCTGTTTTTT.

Turning to this clone: Other DNA sequences in this sample translate to the same CDR3. CDR3 in DNA: TGTGCCAGCAGTTTACCGGGACAGGGGCGGAACACTGAAGCTTTCTTT. Protein: CASSLPGQGRNTEAFF. This chain joins TRBV28 and TRBJ1-1, with 10 bases lining up with TRBD1. Trimming removed 2 bases from V and 1 base from J; junction bases left unmatched: 4. The CDR3 loop spans 16 amino acids. Germline V gives CDR1 MDHEN, CDR2 SYDVKM.

The chain is built from TRBV5-1 and TRBJ2-5; weak D call: TRBD1 (6 bases). This CDR3 contains 16 residues. The germline CDR1 and CDR2 sequences are SGHRS and YFSETQ. The germline V and J ends were trimmed by 4 bases and 2 bases, with 18 bases remaining between them. CDR3 bases: TGCGCCAGCAGCCTAACTGGACAGTACGAACAAGAGACCCAGTACTTC. It yields the protein CASSLTGQYEQETQYF.

V usage is TRBV5-6 and J usage is TRBJ1-2; D call uncertain. The ends were cut back, 1 base at V and 5 bases at J, with 6 bases in the middle. The CDR3 is made up of 12 amino acids. Germline V CDR1 and CDR2: SGHDT, YYEEEE. The CDR3 DNA is TGTGCCAGCAGCTTGAGTCAGTATGGCTACACCTTC. This codes for CASSLSQYGYTF.

The chain is built from TRBV6-6 and TRBJ2-7; no clear D gene. The CDR3 covers 12 residues. The germline gives CDR1 MNHNY, CDR2 SVGAGI (reference sequence). Trimming shortened V by 5 bases and J by 4 bases, and 9 bases separated the two germline ends. CDR3 sequence (DNA): TGTGCCAGCAGTCCACATCGTTACGAGCAGTACTTC. It codes for CASSPHRYEQYF.

The rearrangement links TRBV25-1 to TRBJ1-1; 9 bases match TRBD1. The junction had 7 bases not matched to a gene; V was cut back by 6 bases and J by 8 bases. The CDR3 loop spans 13 amino acids. The V gene's germline CDR1 is MGHDK and CDR2 SYGVNS. DNA of the CDR3: TGTGCCAGCAGGGATCGGACAGGGGCAGAAGCTTTCTTT. Translation: CASRDRTGAEAFF.

V gene TRBV2 combines with J gene TRBJ2-3; D is unclear. Germline lookup yields CDR1 SNHLY and CDR2 FYNNEI. V dropped 8 bases and J dropped 1 base, with 10 bases sitting between them. CDR3 size: 13 residues. CDR3 protein: CASRADRTDTQYF. Written as DNA, the CDR3 is TGTGCCAGCCGGGCAGATCGCACAGATACGCAGTATTTT.

The CDR3 region is CASSIWEVGRHGYTF. For the CDR3, the DNA is TGTGCCAGTAGTATTTGGGAAGTTGGCAGACATGGCTACACCTTC. V usage is TRBV19 and J usage is TRBJ1-2, with D unclear. Between the trimmed V and J ends, which lost 3 bases and 6 bases, there was a span of 17 bases. The CDR3 covers 15 residues. Looked up from germline, CDR1 is LNHDA and CDR2 is SQIVND (reference sequence).

The V gene is TRBV9, the J gene TRBJ2-5; unclear D gene. With 0 bases removed from V and 5 bases from J, the gap between germline ends came to 5 bases. CDR3 length: 12 residues. Per germline, CDR1 SGDLS and CDR2 YYNGEE. CDR3 sequence: CASSVETETQYF. DNA of the CDR3: TGTGCCAGCAGCGTAGAGACGGAGACCCAGTACTTC.

Note on this clone: This same CDR3 is encoded by further DNA sequences in the sample. The gene calls are TRBV20-1 and TRBJ2-3; unclear D gene. The length of the CDR3 is 11 residues. The germline V and J ends were trimmed by 4 bases and 1 base, with 3 bases remaining between them. In germline, CDR1 is DFQATT, CDR2 SNEGSKA (reference sequence). In DNA, the CDR3 is TGCAGTGCTACGGGCACAGATACGCAGTATTTT. This encodes CSATGTDTQYF.

A few counts support this clone. CDR3: CASSHPLTNTEAFF. CDR3 nucleotides: TGCGCCAGCAGCCATCCCTTGACGAACACTGAAGCTTTCTTT. V gene TRBV4-1 combines with J gene TRBJ1-1; D gene ambiguous. From germline, CDR1 is MGHRA and CDR2 YSYEKL. Trimming took off 3 bases at V and 1 base at J, with 9 bases between the two ends. CDR3 length equals 14 residues.

In this sample, this clone turned up a few times. V and J are TRBV29-1 and TRBJ1-4, with 7 bases fitting TRBD1. CDR3 size: 13 residues. The J segment lost 8 bases and the V segment lost 6 bases, leaving 9 bases of the junction unmatched. Germline CDR1 reads SQVTM; CDR2 reads ANQGSEA. CDR3 sequence (DNA): TGCAGCGTGAATTGGACAGGTCGCGAAAAACTGTTTTTT. It codes for CSVNWTGREKLFF.

This clone was seen more than once but under ten times. V usage is TRBV5-1 and J usage is TRBJ1-2; D not certain. The germline V gene has CDR1 SGHRS and CDR2 YFSETQ. Trimming pared 0 bases from V and 3 bases from J, leaving 6 bases between. This CDR3 contains 13 residues. DNA for the CDR3: TGCGCCAGCAGCTTGGGGACCCACTATGGCTACACCTTC. Its protein is CASSLGTHYGYTF. The whole variable domain, remainder taken from reference TRBV5-1 and TRBJ1-2, is KAGVTQTPRYLIKTRGQQVTLSCSPISGHRSVSWYQQTPGQGLQFLFEYFSETQRNKGNFPGRFSGRQFSNSRSEMNVSTLELGDSALYLCASSLGTHYGYTFGSGTRLTVV.

This rearrangement joins TRBV30 to TRBJ2-6; 8 nucleotides align to TRBD1. The CDR3 length is 16 residues. V trimming: 3 bases; J trimming: 0 bases; junction bases outside the gene matches: 4. Looked up from germline, CDR1 is GTSNPN and CDR2 is SVGIG (reference sequence). The CDR3 region is CAWSHRGFSGANVLTF. In nucleotides, the CDR3 is TGTGCCTGGAGCCACAGGGGGTTCTCTGGGGCCAACGTCCTGACTTTC. The whole variable domain, filled in from reference TRBV30 and TRBJ2-6, reads SQTIHQWPATLVQPVGSPLSLECTVEGTSNPNLYWYRQAAGRGLQLLFYSVGIGQISSEVPQNLSASRPQDRQFILSSKKLLLSDSGFYLCAWSHRGFSGANVLTFGAGSRLTVL.

This clone was counted a few times. Other DNA sequences in the same sample also yield this CDR3. V usage is TRBV5-1 and J usage is TRBJ1-1; 8 bases fit TRBD1. CDR3 length equals 15 residues. Trimming removed 3 bases from V and 1 base from J; junction bases left unmatched: 5. Germline CDR1 SGHRS, CDR2 YFSETQ. CDR3: CASSSSGTGNTEAFF. CDR3 coding DNA: TGCGCCAGCAGCTCATCCGGGACAGGGAACACTGAAGCTTTCTTT.

The sample holds a few counts of this clone. The chain links TRBV27 to TRBJ1-5; D may be TRBD1 (6 bases). Trimming stripped 7 bases from V and 5 bases from J, with 18 bases between. CDR1 and CDR2 from the germline V gene are MNHEY and SMNVEV (reference sequence). This CDR3 has 15 amino acids. The CDR3 coding sequence is TGTGCCAGCAAGGGAGGAGGGACATTTTATCAGCCCCAGCATTTT. Translating it yields CASKGGGTFYQPQHF.

This clone was seen more than once but under ten times. CDR3 sequence reads: CASSLWVAGVQIPNEQFF. The CDR3, as DNA: TGTGCCAGCAGCTTGTGGGTAGCGGGGGTACAAATACCTAATGAGCAGTTCTTC. The chain combines TRBV5-4 with TRBJ2-1; 9 nucleotides match TRBD2. V lost 1 base to trimming and J lost 7 bases; unmatched junction nucleotides: 15. Looked up from germline, CDR1 is SGHNT and CDR2 is YYREEE (reference sequence). The CDR3 is 18 amino acids.

This clone has only a few counts. The chain has TRBV6-5 and TRBJ2-1; maybe TRBD1 (6 bases). Trimming removed 8 bases from V and 10 bases from J, with 12 bases in between. CDR1 and CDR2 (germline): MNHEY, SVGAGI. The CDR3 is made up of 11 amino acids. DNA of the CDR3: TGTGCCAGCCGCAGAGACAGGGAGCAGTTCTTC. Translation gives CASRRDREQFF.